The sequence of this T cell receptor (beta chain) was determined in a study of neurological immune-mediated disorders. This clonotype was counted ten times or more. TCRdb independently ran MiXCR on the 5' RACE reads; one entry per CDR3 protein. The sample records under 45,000 distinct CDR3 sequences, more than 9.5% being singletons. The TCR comes from a female donor in good health. The sequencing sample was made of PBMCs.

This chain's CDR3 is CASSQAGGLAKNIQYF. The CDR3 bases are TGTGCCAGCAGCCAAGCGGGGGGCCTTGCCAAAAACATTCAGTACTTC. The rearrangement links TRBV4-2 to TRBJ2-4; tentatively, D is TRBD2 (7 bases). This CDR3 has 16 residues. V lost 1 base and J 1 base, leaving 11 bases between the germline ends. CDR1 LGHNA and CDR2 YNFKEQ come from the germline V gene.